This T cell receptor beta chain is drawn from a study of OX40 agonist ivuxolimab in advanced cancers. As concerns this clone: At one of its ends the junction is not consistent with the germline gene, which may arise from a read error.

Germline-derived CDR1 and CDR2 are SNHLY and FYNNEI. This CDR3 is 13 amino acids long. Autoimmune disease history or systemic immunosuppression led to patients being barred. Measured with immunoSEQ multiplex PCR; TCRdb has only the in-frame clones, and not every one. The sample gives over 90,000 clones, 86% of which show up once; approximately 5.7% is in the top ten. Sample: CD4+ or CD8+ T cells sorted from blood, taken in a trial of the OX40 agonist ivuxolimab. The chain combines TRBV2 with TRBJ1-2; D is perhaps TRBD1 (5 bases). The receptor was derived from an adult with an advanced solid tumor such as melanoma, head and neck, liver or kidney cancer. The CDR3 coding sequence is TGTGCCAGCAGTCCAGCAGGGCCCCCGGTGTGGGCCTTC. Residues: CASSPAGPPVWAF.